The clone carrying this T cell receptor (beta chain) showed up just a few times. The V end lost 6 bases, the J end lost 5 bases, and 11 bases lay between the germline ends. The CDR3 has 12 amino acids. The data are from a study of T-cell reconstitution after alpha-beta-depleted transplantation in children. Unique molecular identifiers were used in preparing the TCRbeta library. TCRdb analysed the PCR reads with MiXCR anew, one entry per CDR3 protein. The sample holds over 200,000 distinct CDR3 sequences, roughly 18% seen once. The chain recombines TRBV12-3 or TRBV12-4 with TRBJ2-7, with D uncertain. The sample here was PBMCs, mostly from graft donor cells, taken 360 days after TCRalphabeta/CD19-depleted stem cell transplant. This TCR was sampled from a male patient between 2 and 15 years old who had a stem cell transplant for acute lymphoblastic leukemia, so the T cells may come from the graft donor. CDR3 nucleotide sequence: TGTGCCAGCAGCGACGGTTCCCACGAGCAGTACTTC. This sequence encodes CASSDGSHEQYF.